A single sample is the source of the 5 T cell receptor beta chains below, sequenced in a study of blood T cell repertoires in COVID-19. The assay was immunoSEQ multiplex PCR, and TCRdb's table has in-frame clones only and misses some. In the table there are about 150,000 clones, about nine tenths of which are singletons. The sample taken for sequencing was peripheral blood. These receptors were collected from a woman aged 65 to 85 with acute or convalescent COVID-19.

The chain has TRBV29-1 and TRBJ1-2; tentatively, D is TRBD1 (5 bases). There are 14 residues in the CDR3. Germline V gives CDR1 SQVTM, CDR2 ANQGSEA. V dropped 7 bases and J dropped 5 bases, with 20 bases sitting between them. The CDR3 is CSAGGYRSTYGYTF. CDR3 coding DNA: TGCAGCGCTGGGGGGTACAGGAGTACTTATGGCTACACCTTC.

For the CDR3, the DNA is TGTGCCAGCAGTGAATTGGCAGGCCGTCGTAATTCACCCCTCCACTTT. The encoded protein is CASSELAGRRNSPLHF. The chain uses TRBV6-1 and TRBJ1-6; D remains ambiguous. CDR1 is MNHNS, CDR2 SASEGT, per germline. The CDR3 loop spans 16 amino acids. V was trimmed by 2 bases and J by 6 bases, leaving 14 bases between them.

V and J are TRBV2 and TRBJ1-6; no definite D call. Germline CDR1 is SNHLY and CDR2 is FYNNEI. V was cut by 2 bases and J by 7 bases, with 9 bases left in between. The CDR3 length is 14 residues. CDR3 loop: CASSETARNSPLHF. The CDR3 DNA sequence: TGTGCCAGCAGTGAAACAGCCCGAAATTCACCCCTCCACTTT.

This chain joins TRBV15 and TRBJ1-2; TRBD1 is a possible D gene (5 bases). There are 14 residues in the CDR3. Germline assignment: CDR1 LNHNV and CDR2 YYDKDF (reference sequence). Trimming removed 4 bases from V and 3 bases from J, with 12 bases in between. CDR3 in DNA: TGTGCCACCAGCAAGAGGAGGGACGACTATGGCTACACCTTC. Protein product: CATSKRRDDYGYTF.

The CDR3 is CASTSGRGGHADTQYF. The DNA of the CDR3 is TGTGCCAGCACCTCTGGGCGGGGGGGTCATGCAGATACGCAGTATTTT. The gene calls are TRBV2 and TRBJ2-3; 9 nucleotides agree with TRBD2. Germline loops: CDR1 SNHLY, CDR2 FYNNEI. V shed 7 bases, J shed 4 bases, and the junction held 12 bases outside the gene matches. This CDR3 spans 16 amino acids.